This is a list of T cell receptor beta chains from one sample in a study of blood T cell repertoires in COVID-19. The repertoire was sequenced with immunoSEQ multiplex PCR; TCRdb's copy has only in-frame clones and lacks some. The sample consists of around 260,000 clones, 70% to 90% of them appearing once. The sequenced sample was peripheral blood. All receptors come from a woman aged 55-75 years with COVID-19, enrolled during active disease. The CDR3 runs from the conserved cysteine through the conserved F or W. Each record gives: CDR3 protein, CDR3 DNA, V gene, clone size, J gene, D gene. A D gene is named only where the DNA matches it firmly. For some rows the clone size is stated as once, few or many, or as a class when expanded; others skip it.

cdr3_aa: CATSRPGLGMDNEQFF
cdr3_nt: TGTGCCACCAGCAGACCGGGACTAGGGATGGACAATGAGCAGTTCTTC
v_call: TRBV15
clone_size: once
j_call: TRBJ2-1
d_call: TRBD2

cdr3_aa: CASSTSGRYIQYF
cdr3_nt: TGTGCCAGCAGTACTAGCGGGAGGTACATTCAGTACTTC
v_call: TRBV28
clone_size: -
j_call: TRBJ2-4
d_call: TRBD2

cdr3_aa: CAWSLGRGISTDTQYF
cdr3_nt: TGTGCCTGGAGTTTAGGGCGGGGAATTAGCACAGATACGCAGTATTTT
v_call: TRBV30
clone_size: once
j_call: TRBJ2-3
d_call: -

cdr3_aa: CASSFSRANYEQYF
cdr3_nt: TGTGCCAGCAGTTTCAGCAGGGCGAACTACGAGCAGTACTTC
v_call: TRBV28
clone_size: -
j_call: TRBJ2-7
d_call: -

cdr3_aa: CSGASRSTGSTQFF
cdr3_nt: TGCAGCGGGGCTTCCCGTTCAACAGGTAGCACGCAGTTCTTC
v_call: TRBV29-1
clone_size: -
j_call: TRBJ2-1
d_call: -

cdr3_aa: CSASWRGSTDTQYF
cdr3_nt: TGCAGTGCTAGTTGGAGGGGAAGCACAGATACGCAGTATTTT
v_call: TRBV20-1
clone_size: -
j_call: TRBJ2-3
d_call: -

cdr3_aa: CASRMGGRVGNEQFF
cdr3_nt: TGTGCCAGTAGGATGGGCGGGAGAGTGGGAAATGAGCAGTTCTTC
v_call: TRBV19
clone_size: -
j_call: TRBJ2-1
d_call: TRBD2

cdr3_aa: CASSGGTGGSGEQYF
cdr3_nt: TGTGCCAGTAGTGGCGGGACAGGGGGTTCGGGCGAGCAGTACTTC
v_call: TRBV19
clone_size: -
j_call: TRBJ2-7
d_call: TRBD1

cdr3_aa: CASSQDRGAYGYTF
cdr3_nt: TGTGCCAGCAGCCAAGATAGGGGCGCCTATGGCTACACCTTC
v_call: TRBV4-2
clone_size: -
j_call: TRBJ1-2
d_call: -

cdr3_aa: CASSRDRGSETQYF
cdr3_nt: TGTGCCAGCAGTCGGGACAGGGGGTCGGAGACCCAGTACTTC
v_call: TRBV6-5
clone_size: -
j_call: TRBJ2-5
d_call: TRBD1

cdr3_aa: CAWSLGLAGPYNEQFF
cdr3_nt: TGTGCCTGGAGTTTAGGACTAGCGGGACCCTACAATGAGCAGTTCTTC
v_call: TRBV30
clone_size: -
j_call: TRBJ2-1
d_call: TRBD2

cdr3_aa: CASSVGTSLVDEQFF
cdr3_nt: TGTGCCAGCAGCGTTGGGACTAGCCTCGTTGATGAGCAGTTCTTC
v_call: TRBV9
clone_size: -
j_call: TRBJ2-1
d_call: TRBD2

cdr3_aa: CSTGYQETQYF
cdr3_nt: TGCAGCACAGGGTACCAAGAGACCCAGTACTTC
v_call: TRBV20-1
clone_size: -
j_call: TRBJ2-5
d_call: -

cdr3_aa: CASSLNGLASTGETQYF
cdr3_nt: TGTGCCAGCAGCTTGAATGGCCTAGCCTCCACCGGGGAGACCCAGTACTTC
v_call: TRBV5-5
clone_size: once
j_call: TRBJ2-5
d_call: -

cdr3_aa: CASSQIRDRSTEAFF
cdr3_nt: TGTGCCAGCAGCCAAATCCGGGACAGGAGCACTGAAGCTTTCTTT
v_call: TRBV14
clone_size: -
j_call: TRBJ1-1
d_call: TRBD1

cdr3_aa: CASSSPRQGESSGANVLTF
cdr3_nt: TGTGCCAGCAGCTCACCGCGACAGGGGGAGAGCTCTGGGGCCAACGTCCTGACTTTC
v_call: TRBV7-9
clone_size: -
j_call: TRBJ2-6
d_call: TRBD1

cdr3_aa: CASSLAPRGGIGAGSGNTIYF
cdr3_nt: TGTGCCAGCAGCTTAGCGCCGCGGGGTGGTATTGGGGCAGGCTCTGGAAACACCATATATTTT
v_call: TRBV7-6
clone_size: -
j_call: TRBJ1-3
d_call: -

cdr3_aa: CASSYSSSNQPQHF
cdr3_nt: TGTGCCAGCAGTTACTCGAGTAGCAATCAGCCCCAGCATTTT
v_call: TRBV6-2/TRBV6-3
clone_size: few
j_call: TRBJ1-5
d_call: -

cdr3_aa: CASRWTGENIQYF
cdr3_nt: TGTGCCAGCAGATGGACAGGGGAAAACATTCAGTACTTC
v_call: TRBV6-5
clone_size: -
j_call: TRBJ2-4
d_call: TRBD1

cdr3_aa: CASSHIARVYNEQFF
cdr3_nt: TGTGCCAGCAGCCATATAGCCAGAGTCTACAATGAGCAGTTCTTC
v_call: TRBV11-2
clone_size: once
j_call: TRBJ2-1
d_call: -

cdr3_aa: CASSLRGTGANVLTF
cdr3_nt: TGCGCCAGCAGCTTACGGGGGACCGGGGCCAACGTCCTGACTTTC
v_call: TRBV5-1
clone_size: -
j_call: TRBJ2-6
d_call: -

cdr3_aa: CASSRGTLSNQPQHF
cdr3_nt: TGTGCCAGCAGCCGCGGGACGTTAAGCAATCAGCCCCAGCATTTT
v_call: TRBV6-5
clone_size: once
j_call: TRBJ1-5
d_call: -

cdr3_aa: CASSYSGRVVETQYF
cdr3_nt: TGTGCCAGCAGTTACTCGGGGCGCGTCGTGGAGACCCAGTACTTC
v_call: TRBV6-5
clone_size: -
j_call: TRBJ2-5
d_call: -

cdr3_aa: CASSEKQGTEAFF
cdr3_nt: TGTGCCAGCAGTGAAAAACAGGGTACTGAAGCTTTCTTT
v_call: TRBV25-1
clone_size: many
j_call: TRBJ1-1
d_call: -

cdr3_aa: CASSPTSPRGTEAFF
cdr3_nt: TGCGCCAGCAGTCCGACTAGCCCCCGGGGCACTGAAGCTTTCTTT
v_call: TRBV23-1
clone_size: -
j_call: TRBJ1-1
d_call: -

cdr3_aa: CASSPSGTGNYGYTF
cdr3_nt: TGTGCCAGCAGCCCTTCCGGGACAGGGAACTATGGCTACACCTTC
v_call: TRBV28
clone_size: -
j_call: TRBJ1-2
d_call: TRBD1

cdr3_aa: CASSWTGGEKLFF
cdr3_nt: TGTGCCAGCAGTTGGACAGGAGGTGAAAAACTGTTTTTT
v_call: TRBV6-6
clone_size: -
j_call: TRBJ1-4
d_call: TRBD1

cdr3_aa: CASSEVGTRAGELFF
cdr3_nt: TGTGCCAGCAGCGAAGTAGGGACTAGGGCCGGGGAGCTGTTTTTT
v_call: TRBV25-1
clone_size: -
j_call: TRBJ2-2
d_call: TRBD2

cdr3_aa: CASSLRQILNQPQHF
cdr3_nt: TGTGCCAGCAGTTTGAGACAGATCCTCAATCAGCCCCAGCATTTT
v_call: TRBV28
clone_size: -
j_call: TRBJ1-5
d_call: -

cdr3_aa: CASSLDSGKETQYF
cdr3_nt: TGCGCCAGCAGCTTGGACTCGGGAAAAGAGACCCAGTACTTC
v_call: TRBV5-1
clone_size: -
j_call: TRBJ2-5
d_call: -

cdr3_aa: CARALEGYGYTF
cdr3_nt: TGTGCCCGGGCGCTTGAGGGCTATGGCTACACCTTC
v_call: TRBV30
clone_size: once
j_call: TRBJ1-2
d_call: -

cdr3_aa: CASSFLAAANTGELFF
cdr3_nt: TGTGCCAGCAGTTTCTTAGCGGCCGCGAACACCGGGGAGCTGTTTTTT
v_call: TRBV6-5
clone_size: -
j_call: TRBJ2-2
d_call: -

cdr3_aa: CASQAGGNSPLHF
cdr3_nt: TGTGCCAGCCAGGCCGGGGGAAATTCACCCCTCCACTTT
v_call: TRBV6-6
clone_size: -
j_call: TRBJ1-6
d_call: -

cdr3_aa: CASSPRDRNTGELFF
cdr3_nt: TGTGCCAGCAGCCCCCGGGACAGAAACACCGGGGAGCTGTTTTTT
v_call: TRBV11-3
clone_size: -
j_call: TRBJ2-2
d_call: TRBD1

cdr3_aa: CASTLRGRPQHF
cdr3_nt: TGTGCCAGTACCCTCAGGGGCCGGCCCCAGCATTTT
v_call: TRBV19
clone_size: -
j_call: TRBJ1-5
d_call: -

cdr3_aa: CAWRMTGAAGELFF
cdr3_nt: TGTGCCTGGAGGATGACAGGGGCAGCCGGGGAGCTGTTTTTT
v_call: TRBV30
clone_size: -
j_call: TRBJ2-2
d_call: TRBD1

cdr3_aa: CASSHRTSGPLGEQFF
cdr3_nt: TGCGCCAGCAGCCACCGGACTAGCGGCCCCCTGGGGGAGCAGTTCTTC
v_call: TRBV4-3
clone_size: -
j_call: TRBJ2-1
d_call: TRBD2

cdr3_aa: CASSLTGFGGSQPQHF
cdr3_nt: TGTGCCAGCAGCCTTACTGGGTTTGGGGGCAGCCAGCCCCAGCATTTT
v_call: TRBV27
clone_size: -
j_call: TRBJ1-5
d_call: -

cdr3_aa: CASSQDRSTSPLHF
cdr3_nt: TGTGCCAGCAGCCAAGATCGCTCTACCTCACCCCTCCACTTT
v_call: TRBV3-1/TRBV3-2
clone_size: -
j_call: TRBJ1-6
d_call: -

cdr3_aa: CASSEAGQIYGYTF
cdr3_nt: TGTGCCAGCAGTGAAGCCGGACAGATTTATGGCTACACCTTC
v_call: TRBV6-1
clone_size: -
j_call: TRBJ1-2
d_call: -

cdr3_aa: CASRLQGAGQPQHF
cdr3_nt: TGTGCCAGCAGGTTACAGGGGGCCGGGCAGCCCCAGCATTTT
v_call: TRBV28
clone_size: -
j_call: TRBJ1-5
d_call: TRBD1

cdr3_aa: CASSYLAGGYNEQFF
cdr3_nt: TGTGCCAGCAGTTATCTAGCGGGAGGGTACAATGAGCAGTTCTTC
v_call: TRBV28
clone_size: -
j_call: TRBJ2-1
d_call: TRBD2